This T cell receptor beta chain was sequenced for a study of CD8 T cells in Susac syndrome. The RNA, roughly 0.5 to 1 ug, was put through reverse transcription using random hexamers. Amplification of TCR beta CDR3 was carried out by immunoSEQ multiplex PCR, which covered 54 Vbeta and 13 Jbeta segments. TCRdb processed the immunoSEQ multiplex PCR reads anew with MiXCR; each CDR3 protein has one entry. The sample holds over 300,000 distinct CDR3 sequences; around 90% are singletons and the top ten take roughly 0.07%. The CDR3 extends over 16 amino acids. Germline V gene sequence: CDR1 SGHRS, CDR2 YFSETQ. The V and J ends lost 0 bases and 9 bases respectively, with 19 bases between them.

This receptor was obtained from a human donor with multiple sclerosis. The sequenced sample was CD4+ T cells from PBMCs. The rearrangement links TRBV5-1 to TRBJ2-1, with D unclear. The chain's CDR3 is CASSLVTITYNGEQFF. CDR3 sequence (DNA): TGCGCCAGCAGCTTGGTGACCATTACCTACAATGGTGAGCAGTTCTTC.